This is a list of T cell receptor beta chains from one sample in a study of T cells after posttransplantation cyclophosphamide. The assay was immunoSEQ multiplex PCR, and TCRdb's table has in-frame clones only and misses some. There are 3,000 to 4,000 clones in the sample, none observed a single time. This specimen was PBMCs, taken after allogeneic stem cell transplant with posttransplant cyclophosphamide. These TCRs come from a male patient aged 25 to 39 who received an allogeneic stem cell transplant from a related donor, was CMV-positive, and had acute GVHD only. Some T cells may have come from the graft donor. CDR3s include the opening cysteine and the closing phenylalanine or tryptophan. A D gene is named only where the DNA matches it firmly. Clone sizes are shown as once, few, many or a size class.

CDR3 protein | CDR3 DNA | J gene | D gene | V gene | clone size
CASSLSIQETQYF | TGTGCCAGCAGCTTATCCATCCAAGAGACCCAGTACTTC | TRBJ2-5 | NA | TRBV11-2 | many
CASSRSNRENNYGYTF | TGCGCCAGCAGCCGCTCCAACAGGGAAAACAACTATGGCTACACCTTC | TRBJ1-2 | NA | TRBV4-3 | many
CASSELQGGEQYF | TGTGCCAGCAGTGAATTACAGGGTGGGGAGCAGTACTTC | TRBJ2-7 | NA | TRBV6-1 | many
CASSLRQDPKETQYF | TGTGCCAGCAGCTTAAGGCAGGATCCTAAAGAGACCCAGTACTTC | TRBJ2-5 | NA | TRBV7-9 | many
CASIDPRGGGETQYF | TGTGCCAGCATCGATCCGCGGGGGGGCGGGGAGACCCAGTACTTC | TRBJ2-5 | TRBD2 | TRBV2 | many
CATAPGGASEQYF | TGTGCCACCGCTCCTGGTGGGGCCTCTGAGCAGTACTTC | TRBJ2-7 | NA | TRBV19 | many
CASRATGSGNTIYF | TGTGCCAGCAGGGCTACGGGCTCTGGAAACACCATATATTTT | TRBJ1-3 | NA | TRBV27 | many
CASSGGEADTQYF | TGTGCCAGCAGCGGGGGGGAGGCAGATACGCAGTATTTT | TRBJ2-3 | TRBD2 | TRBV2 | many
CASSLSGTGDYEQYF | TGTGCCAGCAGCTTGTCCGGGACAGGCGATTACGAGCAGTACTTC | TRBJ2-7 | TRBD1 | TRBV5-5 | many
CASSVHSPLRGRGGTGELFF | TGTGCCAGCAGCGTTCATAGTCCGTTACGAGGTAGGGGAGGCACCGGGGAGCTGTTTTTT | TRBJ2-2 | NA | TRBV6-2/TRBV6-3 | many
CASSFDRHYGYTF | TGTGCCAGCAGTTTCGACAGACACTATGGCTACACCTTC | TRBJ1-2 | NA | TRBV6-5 | many
CASSPYMTDTQYF | TGTGCCAGCAGCCCCTATATGACAGATACGCAGTATTTT | TRBJ2-3 | NA | TRBV6-2/TRBV6-3 | many
CATSRPLRGDEQFF | TGTGCCACCAGCAGACCCCTTAGGGGCGATGAGCAGTTCTTC | TRBJ2-1 | NA | TRBV15 | many
CASSWGRGQNNEQFF | TGTGCCAGCAGCTGGGGGCGGGGGCAGAACAATGAGCAGTTCTTC | TRBJ2-1 | NA | TRBV7-3 | many
CASSLTQGENTEAFF | TGTGCCAGCAGTTTAACCCAGGGGGAGAACACTGAAGCTTTCTTT | TRBJ1-1 | TRBD1 | TRBV12-3/TRBV12-4 | many
CASSRRGAGYTF | TGTGCCAGCAGCCGCCGAGGGGCTGGCTACACCTTC | TRBJ1-2 | NA | TRBV12-3/TRBV12-4 | many
CASSVWAGELNNEQFF | TGTGCCAGCAGCGTATGGGCGGGGGAGCTGAACAATGAGCAGTTCTTC | TRBJ2-1 | TRBD2 | TRBV9 | many
CASGGRGWRETQYF | TGTGCCAGCGGGGGAAGGGGGTGGAGGGAGACCCAGTACTTC | TRBJ2-5 | NA | TRBV2 | many